What follows is one T cell receptor beta chain and its context. Its specificity is not known. The libraries were made with immunoSEQ v3. The repertoire was sequenced with immunoSEQ multiplex PCR; TCRdb's copy has only in-frame clones and lacks some. This repertoire shows 35,000 to 55,000 clones, 65% to 80% found once; its top ten account for more than 12%. Time point described: pre-treatment sample, taken before nivolumab and TIL therapy. This entry belongs to a study of TIL therapy for anti-PD-1-resistant metastatic lung cancer. Study-level information: Tumor harvest preceded PD-1/PD-L1 blockade, followed by nivolumab treatment. Most patients had lung adenocarcinoma.

The study's findings and limits: Infused TIL clonotypes partially replaced the baseline blood repertoire, then decayed over months.

CDR1 is MNHEY and CDR2 is SVGAGI in the germline V gene. The V segment lost 6 bases and the J segment 5 bases; nucleotides outside the gene matches: 6. This CDR3 is built from 14 residues. The chain couples TRBV6-5 to TRBJ1-5; TRBD1 agrees at 8 bases. The starting material was blood, obtained at baseline. This clonotype originated in a man aged 70 or older with non-small cell lung cancer. CDR3 sequence reads: CASRSGQAHQPQHF. The CDR3 coding sequence is TGTGCCAGCAGGTCGGGACAGGCGCATCAGCCCCAGCATTTT.